This T cell receptor beta chain was captured by sequencing in a study of blood T cell repertoires in COVID-19. Study-level information: Sites across the United States, Italy and Spain contributed samples from acute and convalescent COVID-19. From T cells, B-cell-depleted T cells, or PBMCs came the material, which was cDNA or gDNA.

Original data processing: For nucleated cells, counts were estimated from reference gene primer amplification. The method was immunoSEQ multiplex PCR; TCRdb's version includes in-frame clones alone and lacks a portion of them. The V and J calls and clone size were taken over from that table, and D and trimming were inferred from the DNA. The profile shows some 260,000 clones, about 80% of them singletons. Germline CDR1 SEHNR, CDR2 FQNEAQ (reference sequence). The CDR3 has 14 residues. Trimming at V came to 3 bases and at J to 9 bases, leaving 7 bases not matched to a gene. This clone occurred once. This chain links TRBV7-9 with TRBJ2-1; TRBD2 agrees at 8 bases. Sequenced material: peripheral blood. The clonotype was recovered from a woman aged 80 or older with acute or convalescent COVID-19. The CDR3 DNA reads as TGTGCCAGCAGCTTTTACGGGGGGGCCAGTGAGCAGTTCTTC. It is translated as CASSFYGGASEQFF.